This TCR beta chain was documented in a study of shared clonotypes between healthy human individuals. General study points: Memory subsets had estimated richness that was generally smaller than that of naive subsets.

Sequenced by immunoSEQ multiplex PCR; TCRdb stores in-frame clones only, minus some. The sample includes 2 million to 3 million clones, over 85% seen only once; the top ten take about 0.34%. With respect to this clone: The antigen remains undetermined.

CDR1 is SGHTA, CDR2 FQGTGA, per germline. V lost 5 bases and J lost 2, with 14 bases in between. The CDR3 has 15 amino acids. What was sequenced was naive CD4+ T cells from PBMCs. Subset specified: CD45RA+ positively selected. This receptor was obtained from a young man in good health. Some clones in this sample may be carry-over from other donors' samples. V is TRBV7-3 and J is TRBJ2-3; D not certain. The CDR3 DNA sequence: TGTGCCAGCAGCCCGAATGGTCCCACCACAGATACGCAGTATTTT. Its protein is CASSPNGPTTDTQYF.